A single sample gave rise to the 19 T cell receptor beta chains below, sequenced in a study of blood T cell repertoires in COVID-19. Profiling relied on immunoSEQ multiplex PCR, and the TCRdb table lists in-frame clones only, not all of them. Found here are a few hundred thousand clones, 88% of them singletons; the top ten hold 3% to 4%. Sequenced: peripheral blood. The receptors come from a woman between 45 and 60 years old with active or convalescent COVID-19.

This chain links TRBV2 with TRBJ1-1; D may be TRBD1 (6 bases). The CDR3 covers 12 residues. Looked up from germline, CDR1 is SNHLY and CDR2 is FYNNEI. V lost 5 bases and J lost 6, with 10 bases in between. Here the CDR3 reads CASSRQAPEAFF. CDR3 sequence (DNA): TGTGCCAGCAGTCGACAGGCCCCTGAAGCTTTCTTT.

This chain uses TRBV6-2 or TRBV6-3 with TRBJ2-7; D is perhaps TRBD2 (5 bases). V shed 4 bases and J shed 0 bases, with 13 bases lying between them. Per the germline V gene, CDR1 is MNHEY and CDR2 is SVGEGT. This CDR3 spans 15 amino acids. CDR3 sequence (DNA): TGTGCCAGCAGTTCTGCCGCCGGGGTCTCCTACGAGCAGTACTTC. It yields the protein CASSSAAGVSYEQYF.

The chain has TRBV6-5 and TRBJ1-5, with 9 bases that match TRBD1. The junction had 3 bases not matched to a gene; V was cut back by 9 bases and J by 0 bases. This CDR3 comprises 14 residues. CDR1 is MNHEY, CDR2 SVGAGI, per germline. The DNA for the CDR3 is TGTGCCAGTCGGACAGGGGCTAGCAATCAGCCCCAGCATTTT. The encoded protein is CASRTGASNQPQHF.

The rearrangement links TRBV19 to TRBJ2-1; possible D gene TRBD2, 5 bases. The CDR3 sequence is 12 residues long. Germline assignment: CDR1 LNHDA and CDR2 SQIVND (reference sequence). V was cut by 3 bases and J by 5 bases, with 5 bases left in between. Here the CDR3 reads CASSMGDNEQFF. For the CDR3, the DNA is TGTGCCAGTAGTATGGGAGACAATGAGCAGTTCTTC.

This clone has more than one count but fewer than ten. The same CDR3 arises from other DNA sequences in this sample as well. The chain recombines TRBV11-2 with TRBJ1-1; the match to TRBD1 covers 10 bases. Looked up from germline, CDR1 is SGHAT and CDR2 is FQNNGV. The CDR3 loop spans 15 amino acids. Germline trimming cut 1 base from V and 1 base from J; bases unmatched to any gene: 0. The CDR3 reads CASSLGTGGNTEAFF. As DNA, the CDR3 is TGTGCCAGCAGCTTAGGGACAGGGGGGAACACTGAAGCTTTCTTT. Full variable domain (missing parts from reference TRBV11-2 and TRBJ1-1): EAGVAQSPRYKIIEKRQSVAFWCNPISGHATLYWYQQILGQGPKLLIQFQNNGVVDDSQLPKDRFSAERLKGVDSTLKIQPAKLEDSAVYLCASSLGTGGNTEAFFGQGTRLTVV.

The rearrangement uses TRBV28 and TRBJ2-7; 8 bases are a match to TRBD2. This CDR3 has 13 amino acids. CDR1 is MDHEN and CDR2 is SYDVKM in the germline V gene. V dropped 7 bases and J dropped 0; count of bases not matched to a gene: 2. The DNA for the CDR3 is TGTGCCAGCAAAGCGGGAGCCTCCTACGAGCAGTACTTC. Its protein is CASKAGASYEQYF.

V and J are TRBV7-2 and TRBJ1-1; TRBD1 is a possible D gene (6 bases). Germline V gene data show CDR1 as SGHTA and CDR2 as FQGNSA. The CDR3 covers 13 residues. The ends were cut back, 5 bases at V and 3 bases at J, with 10 bases in the middle. The CDR3 region has the DNA TGTGCCAGCAGCCACCGGACAGACACTGAAGCTTTCTTT. Translated: CASSHRTDTEAFF.

The CDR3: CASSLQGEDTQYF. CDR3 sequence (DNA): TGTGCCAGCAGTTTACAGGGGGAAGATACGCAGTATTTT. The V and J genes are TRBV27 and TRBJ2-3; 7 bases are a match to TRBD1. The J segment lost 5 bases and the V segment lost 2 bases, leaving 1 base of the junction unmatched. Looked up from germline, CDR1 is MNHEY and CDR2 is SMNVEV (reference sequence). The CDR3 is 13 residues long.

The sample holds one count of this clone. The J gene is TRBJ1-6, the V gene TRBV30; D perhaps matches TRBD1 (5 bases). V was shortened by 1 base and J by 9 bases, with 13 bases between the two germline ends. Germline-derived CDR1 and CDR2 are GTSNPN and SVGIG (reference sequence). This CDR3 comprises 14 residues. The CDR3 reads CAWSDRGGGSPLHF. CDR3 DNA sequence: TGTGCCTGGAGTGACCGGGGGGGTGGTTCACCCCTCCACTTT.

The chain is built from TRBV5-1 and TRBJ2-6; D remains unclear. The CDR3 contains 18 residues. Germline V CDR1 and CDR2: SGHRS, YFSETQ. The V and J ends lost 1 base and 0 bases respectively, with 14 bases between them. The chain's CDR3 is CASSLLQSLGSGANVLTF. CDR3 DNA: TGCGCCAGCAGCTTGTTGCAATCACTCGGCTCTGGGGCCAACGTCCTGACTTTC.

The CDR3 sequence: CASSLLQGNEQFF. The CDR3 region has the DNA TGTGCCAGCAGCTTACTCCAGGGGAATGAGCAGTTCTTC. The genes are TRBV7-2 and TRBJ2-1; maybe TRBD1 (6 bases). Trimming took off 2 bases at V and 7 bases at J, with 9 bases between the two ends. CDR1 and CDR2 (germline): SGHTA, FQGNSA. The CDR3 extends over 13 amino acids. Filled out from reference TRBV7-2 and TRBJ2-1, the complete variable domain reads GAGVSQSPSNKVTEKGKDVELRCDPISGHTALYWYRQSLGQGLEFLIYFQGNSAPDKSGLPSDRFSAERTGGSVSTLTIQRTQQEDSAVYLCASSLLQGNEQFFGPGTRLTVL.

This clone was counted a single time. This sequence joins TRBV27 and TRBJ1-5; 10 nucleotides match TRBD1. Germline CDR1 and CDR2: MNHEY and SMNVEV (reference sequence). V shed 2 bases and J 5 bases; nucleotides not matched to a gene: 0. The CDR3 spans 14 residues. CDR3 sequence: CASSLGTGDQPQHF. The CDR3 coding sequence is TGTGCCAGCAGTTTAGGGACAGGGGATCAGCCCCAGCATTTT.

The chain joins TRBV24-1 to TRBJ1-2; 9 bases fit TRBD1. The CDR3 contains 15 residues. Looked up from germline, CDR1 is KGHDR and CDR2 is SFDVKD. J was trimmed by 8 bases and V by 4 bases; bases with no gene match: 10. CDR3 protein: CATSDPRTGGAGYTF. CDR3 coding DNA: TGTGCCACCAGTGACCCTAGAACAGGGGGCGCCGGCTACACCTTC.

J is TRBJ2-3 and V is TRBV7-2, with 7 positions matching TRBD1. V gave up 1 base and J gave up 1 base; unmatched junction bases: 2. Per the germline V gene, CDR1 is SGHTA and CDR2 is FQGNSA. CDR3 length: 15 amino acids. The CDR3 DNA sequence: TGTGCCAGCAGCTTAGTTGGACAGGGCACAGATACGCAGTATTTT. This codes for CASSLVGQGTDTQYF.

In DNA, the CDR3 is TGTGCCAGCAGTTACTCGGGCAGTCTTGGCGAGCAGTACTTC. Residues: CASSYSGSLGEQYF. The chain links TRBV6-5 to TRBJ2-7; D is unclear. V was cut by 0 bases and J by 6 bases, with 12 bases left in between. This CDR3 spans 14 amino acids. Germline V CDR1 and CDR2: MNHEY, SVGAGI.

There are a few counts of this clone. This sequence joins TRBV5-1 and TRBJ2-2; TRBD1 matches at 7 bases. Germline CDR1 is SGHRS and CDR2 is YFSETQ. CDR3 length: 15 residues. V lost 4 bases to trimming and J lost 0 bases; unmatched junction nucleotides: 3. DNA of the CDR3: TGCGCCAGCAGCACAGACAGGGCGAACACCGGGGAGCTGTTTTTT. Translating gives CASSTDRANTGELFF.

The V and J genes are TRBV28 and TRBJ1-2; the match to TRBD1 covers 8 bases. Germline-derived CDR1 and CDR2 are MDHEN and SYDVKM. This CDR3 has 14 amino acids. V lost 6 bases to trimming and J lost 2 bases; unmatched junction nucleotides: 5. The CDR3 is CASSTGQANYGYTF. CDR3 DNA: TGTGCCAGCAGCACGGGACAGGCAAACTATGGCTACACCTTC.

The genes are TRBV24-1 and TRBJ1-5; TRBD1 aligns across 7 bases. The J segment lost 4 bases and the V segment lost 4 bases, leaving 6 bases of the junction unmatched. CDR1 is KGHDR and CDR2 is SFDVKD in the germline V gene. The CDR3 spans 15 residues. CDR3 in DNA: TGTGCCACCAGTGACCGGACAGGTCGAAATCAGCCCCAGCATTTT. Translating it yields CATSDRTGRNQPQHF.

The chain combines TRBV9 with TRBJ2-1, with TRBD2 as a possible D gene (6 bases). The CDR3 contains 12 residues. Germline loops: CDR1 SGDLS, CDR2 YYNGEE. The germline V and J ends were trimmed by 3 bases and 14 bases, with 15 bases remaining between them. CDR3 amino acids: CASSGAGQGKFF. In DNA form, the CDR3 reads TGTGCCAGCAGCGGGGCGGGGCAGGGAAAGTTCTTC.